This TCR beta chain derives from a study of shared clonotypes between healthy human individuals. The CDR3 is 15 residues long. The V end was cut by 4 bases, the J end by 3 bases, with 13 bases between. Germline V lookup: CDR1 ENHRY, CDR2 SYGVKD. Over several immunoSEQ plates, each subset's genomic DNA was distributed in even portions. Authors' data handling: Filtering differed for immunoSEQ, which gave only junction sequences without quality scores. This table comes from immunoSEQ multiplex PCR, and its TCRdb copy is limited to in-frame clones, with some not included. The D gene and trimming were derived from the DNA, and the V and J assignments and clone size from that table. Here the sample spans around 600,000 clones, 95% to 98% being singletons.

The receptor was isolated from a woman aged 25 to 39 in good health. Sequencing was carried out using naive CD4+ T cells sorted from blood. Subset here: CD45RA+ positively selected. This chain joins TRBV10-3 and TRBJ2-1; a weak D match, TRBD2 (5 bases). The CDR3 region is CAISASGNNYNEQFF. The CDR3 nucleotides read TGTGCCATCAGTGCGAGCGGCAATAACTACAATGAGCAGTTCTTC.